The count of the clone carrying this T cell receptor beta chain is one. Recovery among Cohort 3 donors was established by two negative PCRs, clearance, or symptom resolution. CDR1 and CDR2 from the germline V gene are LNHDA and SQIVND (reference sequence). The CDR3 runs to 16 residues. After removal of 6 bases from V and 3 bases from J, the junction contained 11 bases not matched to a gene. These data come from a study of blood T cell repertoires in COVID-19. The assay was immunoSEQ multiplex PCR, and TCRdb's table has in-frame clones only and misses some. In the table there are some 100,000 clones, about 86% of which are singletons.

The chain couples TRBV19 to TRBJ1-2, with 9 bases aligning to TRBD1. This clonotype was obtained from a woman between 50 and 59 years old who had recovered from COVID-19. The source material was PBMCs or T cells enriched from blood (not recorded which). The CDR3 sequence: CASSIRTGALHYGYTF. The DNA for the CDR3 is TGTGCCAGTAGCATAAGGACAGGGGCCCTCCACTATGGCTACACCTTC.